Following are 3 T cell receptor beta chains from one sample sequenced in a study of T cells in Graves' hyperthyroidism and ophthalmopathy. There were TCR beta CDR3 regions amplified from RNA transcripts. HTBI primers were employed in a first-round RT-PCR of the TCR CDR3. TCRdb called the multiplex PCR reads again in MiXCR, with one record for every CDR3 protein. The table lists hundreds of thousands of distinct CDR3 sequences, less than 25% of them singletons. The sequencing input was blood. These TCRs come from a man aged 30 to 45 with Graves' ophthalmopathy.

The chain carries TRBV29-1 and TRBJ1-1; D is possibly TRBD1 (6 bases). The CDR3 is 15 amino acids. Trimming cost V 7 bases and J 4 bases, with 22 bases left between them. Germline assignment: CDR1 SQVTM and CDR2 ANQGSEA. For the CDR3, the DNA is TGCAGCGCCGGAACCAGGGGCTTTAGTGGCACTGAAGCTTTCTTT. Protein sequence: CSAGTRGFSGTEAFF.

The rearrangement links TRBV5-1 to TRBJ2-2; 7 bases map to TRBD2. The trim removed 4 bases at V and 6 bases at J, leaving 9 bases unmatched. From germline, CDR1 is SGHRS and CDR2 YFSETQ. The CDR3 loop spans 15 amino acids. In nucleotides, the CDR3 is TGCGCCAGCAGCCCTGGGACTACCAGCCCCGGGGAGCTGTTTTTT. It is translated as CASSPGTTSPGELFF.

This clonotype was picked up a small number of times. The chain employs TRBV15 and TRBJ1-2, with 8 bases fitting TRBD1. V was clipped by 0 bases and J by 5 bases; unmatched bases: 2. The CDR3 spans 14 residues. Germline-derived CDR1 and CDR2 are LNHNV and YYDKDF (reference sequence). The DNA for the CDR3 is TGTGCCACCAGCAGAGACGGGACAGGTTATGGCTACACCTTC. This encodes CATSRDGTGYGYTF.